Included here is one T cell receptor beta chain sequence, with context. No antigen is known for it. Trimming took 2 bases from V and 7 from J, leaving 8 bases between them. This CDR3 comprises 12 residues. CDR1 is SGHRS and CDR2 is YFSETQ in the germline V gene. Primers: 60 Vbeta forward and 13 Jbeta reverse. Assay: immunoSEQ multiplex PCR; the TCRdb copy retains only in-frame clones and omits some. The sample contains 160,000 or so clones, around 80% of which appear only once. This record belongs to a study of cytomegalovirus exposure and HLA in healthy donors. General study findings and limits: A highly shared variant cluster was judged a likely technical artifact.

The sample consisted of PBMCs. This rearrangement joins TRBV5-1 to TRBJ2-3; D not certain. The receptor was isolated from a male donor in good health and CMV-seropositive. The CDR3 nucleotides read TGCGCCAGCAGCTTACAGTATAATACGCAGTATTTT. This encodes CASSLQYNTQYF. Variable domain in full (rest from reference TRBV5-1 and TRBJ2-3): KAGVTQTPRYLIKTRGQQVTLSCSPISGHRSVSWYQQTPGQGLQFLFEYFSETQRNKGNFPGRFSGRQFSNSRSEMNVSTLELGDSALYLCASSLQYNTQYFGPGTRLTVL.